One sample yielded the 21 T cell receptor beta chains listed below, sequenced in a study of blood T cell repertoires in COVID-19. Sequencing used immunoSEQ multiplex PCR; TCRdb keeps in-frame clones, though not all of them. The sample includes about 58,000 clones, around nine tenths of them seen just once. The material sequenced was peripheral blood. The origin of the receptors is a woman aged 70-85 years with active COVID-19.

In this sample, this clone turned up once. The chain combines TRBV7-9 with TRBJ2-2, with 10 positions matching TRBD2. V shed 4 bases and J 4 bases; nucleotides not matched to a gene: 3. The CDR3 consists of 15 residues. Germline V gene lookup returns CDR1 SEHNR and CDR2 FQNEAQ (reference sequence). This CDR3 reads CASSSSGRGTGELFF. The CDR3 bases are TGTGCCAGCAGCTCTAGCGGGAGAGGCACCGGGGAGCTGTTTTTT. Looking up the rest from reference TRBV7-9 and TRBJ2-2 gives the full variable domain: DTGVSQNPRHKITKRGQNVTFRCDPISEHNRLYWYRQTLGQGPEFLTYFQNEAQLEKSRLLSDRFSAERPKGSFSTLEIQRTEQGDSAMYLCASSSSGRGTGELFFGEGSRLTVL.

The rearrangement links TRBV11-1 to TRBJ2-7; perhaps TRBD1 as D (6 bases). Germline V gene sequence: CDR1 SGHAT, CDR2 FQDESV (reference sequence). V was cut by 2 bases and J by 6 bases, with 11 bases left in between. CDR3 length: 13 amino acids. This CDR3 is CASSLTGTTEQYF. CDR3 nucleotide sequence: TGTGCCAGCAGCTTAACCGGGACAACCGAGCAGTACTTC.

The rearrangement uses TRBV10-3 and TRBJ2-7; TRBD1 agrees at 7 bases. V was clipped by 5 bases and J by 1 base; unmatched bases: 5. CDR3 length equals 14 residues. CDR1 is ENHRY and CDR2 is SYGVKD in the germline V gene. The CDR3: CAISPRQGSYEQYF. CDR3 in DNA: TGTGCCATCAGTCCCCGACAGGGATCCTACGAGCAGTACTTC.

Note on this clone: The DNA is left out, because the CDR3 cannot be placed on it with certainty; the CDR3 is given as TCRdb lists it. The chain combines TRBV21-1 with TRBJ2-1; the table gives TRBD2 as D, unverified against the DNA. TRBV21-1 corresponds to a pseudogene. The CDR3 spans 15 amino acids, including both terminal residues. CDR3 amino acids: CASSKVGSGSNEQFF.

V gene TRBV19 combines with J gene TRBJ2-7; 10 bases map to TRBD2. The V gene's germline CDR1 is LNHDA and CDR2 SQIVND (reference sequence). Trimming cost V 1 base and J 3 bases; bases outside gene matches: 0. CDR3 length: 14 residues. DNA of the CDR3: TGTGCCAGTAGTATAGGGACTAGCGGCTACGAGCAGTACTTC. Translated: CASSIGTSGYEQYF.

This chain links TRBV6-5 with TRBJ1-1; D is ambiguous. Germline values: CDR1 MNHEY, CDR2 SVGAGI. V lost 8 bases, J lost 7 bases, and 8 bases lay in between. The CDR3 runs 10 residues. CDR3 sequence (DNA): TGTGCCAGCGGTACGGTTGAAGCTTTCTTT. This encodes CASGTVEAFF.

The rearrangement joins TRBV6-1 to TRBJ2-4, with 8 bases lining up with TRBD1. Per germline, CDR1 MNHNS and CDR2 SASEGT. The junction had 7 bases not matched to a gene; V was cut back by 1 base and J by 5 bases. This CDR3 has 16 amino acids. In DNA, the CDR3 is TGTGCCAGCAGTGAAGGGCCCGGACAGGGCCAAAACATTCAGTACTTC. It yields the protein CASSEGPGQGQNIQYF.

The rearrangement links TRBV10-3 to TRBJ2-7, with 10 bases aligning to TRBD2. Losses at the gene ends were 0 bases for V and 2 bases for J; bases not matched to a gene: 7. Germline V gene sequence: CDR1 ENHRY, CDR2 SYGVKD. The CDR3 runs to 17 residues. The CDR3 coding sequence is TGTGCCATCAGTGAGTCGGTTGCTAGCGGGAGTCCCTACGAGCAGTACTTC. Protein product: CAISESVASGSPYEQYF.

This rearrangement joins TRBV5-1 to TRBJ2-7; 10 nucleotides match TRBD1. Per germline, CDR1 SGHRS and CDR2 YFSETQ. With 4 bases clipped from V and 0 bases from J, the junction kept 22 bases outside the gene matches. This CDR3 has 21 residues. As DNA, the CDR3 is TGCGCCAGCAGCCCCACGGCCCCTTGGACAGGGGGAAGCCAACGCTCCTACGAGCAGTACTTC. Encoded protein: CASSPTAPWTGGSQRSYEQYF.

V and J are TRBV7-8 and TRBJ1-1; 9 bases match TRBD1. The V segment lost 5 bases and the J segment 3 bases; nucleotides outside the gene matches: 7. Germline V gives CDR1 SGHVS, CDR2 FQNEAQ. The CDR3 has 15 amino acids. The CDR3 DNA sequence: TGTGCCAGCAGCCCAAGGGACAGGGATTACACTGAAGCTTTCTTT. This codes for CASSPRDRDYTEAFF.

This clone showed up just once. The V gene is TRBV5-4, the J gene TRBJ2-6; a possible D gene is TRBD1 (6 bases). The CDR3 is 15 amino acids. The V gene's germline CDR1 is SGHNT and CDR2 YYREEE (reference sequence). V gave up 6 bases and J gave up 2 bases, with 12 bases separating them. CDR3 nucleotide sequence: TGTGCCAGCAAGCACAGGGTCCCTGGGGCCAACGTCCTGACTTTC. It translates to CASKHRVPGANVLTF.

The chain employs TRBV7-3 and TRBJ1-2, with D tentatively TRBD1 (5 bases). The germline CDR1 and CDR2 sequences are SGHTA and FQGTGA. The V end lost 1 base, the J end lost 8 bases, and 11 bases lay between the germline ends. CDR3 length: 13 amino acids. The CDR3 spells CASSLIGREGYTF. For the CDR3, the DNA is TGTGCCAGCAGCTTAATAGGCAGGGAAGGCTACACCTTC.

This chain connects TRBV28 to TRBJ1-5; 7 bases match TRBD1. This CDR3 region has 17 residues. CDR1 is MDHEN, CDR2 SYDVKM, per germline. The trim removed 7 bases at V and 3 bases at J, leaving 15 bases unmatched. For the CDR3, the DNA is TGTGCCAGCAACATACCCGGAGAGGGACAGTTCAATCAGCCCCAGCATTTT. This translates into CASNIPGEGQFNQPQHF.

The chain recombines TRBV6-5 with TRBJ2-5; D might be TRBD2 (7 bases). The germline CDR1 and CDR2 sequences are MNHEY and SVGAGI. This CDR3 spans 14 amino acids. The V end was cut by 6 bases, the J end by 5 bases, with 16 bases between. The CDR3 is CASRPEGGRETQYF. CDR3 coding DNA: TGTGCCAGCAGGCCGGAGGGGGGGAGGGAGACCCAGTACTTC.

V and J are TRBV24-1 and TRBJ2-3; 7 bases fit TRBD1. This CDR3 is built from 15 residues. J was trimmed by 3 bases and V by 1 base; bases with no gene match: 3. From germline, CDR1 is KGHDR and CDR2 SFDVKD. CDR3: CATSDFRDSTDTQYF. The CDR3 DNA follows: TGTGCCACCAGTGATTTCCGGGACAGTACAGATACGCAGTATTTT.

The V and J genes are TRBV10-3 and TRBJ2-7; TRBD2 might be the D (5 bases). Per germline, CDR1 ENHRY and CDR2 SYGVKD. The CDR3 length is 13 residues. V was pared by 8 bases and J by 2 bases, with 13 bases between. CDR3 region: CAIWETNTYEQYF. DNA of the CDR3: TGTGCCATCTGGGAGACTAATACCTACGAGCAGTACTTC.

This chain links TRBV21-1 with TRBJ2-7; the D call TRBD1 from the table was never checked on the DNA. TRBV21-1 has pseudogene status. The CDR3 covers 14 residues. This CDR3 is CASSIRTVPPEQYF. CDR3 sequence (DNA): TGTGCCAGCAGCATCCGGACAGTCCCCCCAGAGCAGTACTTC.

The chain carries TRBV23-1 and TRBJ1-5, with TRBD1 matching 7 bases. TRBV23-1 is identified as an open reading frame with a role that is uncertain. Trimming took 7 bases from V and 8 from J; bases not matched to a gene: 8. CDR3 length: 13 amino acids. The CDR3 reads CASTAQTGEPQHF. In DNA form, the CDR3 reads TGCGCCAGCACCGCTCAAACAGGGGAGCCCCAGCATTTT.

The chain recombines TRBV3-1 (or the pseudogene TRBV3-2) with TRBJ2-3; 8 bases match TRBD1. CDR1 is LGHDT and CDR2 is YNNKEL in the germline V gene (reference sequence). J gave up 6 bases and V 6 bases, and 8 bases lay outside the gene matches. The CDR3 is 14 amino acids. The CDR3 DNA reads TGTGCCAGCAGTGGGCAGGGGGCCTCGGATACGCAGTATTTT. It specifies CASSGQGASDTQYF.

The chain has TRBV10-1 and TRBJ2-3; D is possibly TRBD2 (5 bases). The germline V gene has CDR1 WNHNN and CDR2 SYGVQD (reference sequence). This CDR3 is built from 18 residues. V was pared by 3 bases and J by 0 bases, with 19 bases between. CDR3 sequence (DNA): TGCGCCAGCAGTGACGACTCAGCGGACTCCATCAGCACAGATACGCAGTATTTT. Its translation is CASSDDSADSISTDTQYF.

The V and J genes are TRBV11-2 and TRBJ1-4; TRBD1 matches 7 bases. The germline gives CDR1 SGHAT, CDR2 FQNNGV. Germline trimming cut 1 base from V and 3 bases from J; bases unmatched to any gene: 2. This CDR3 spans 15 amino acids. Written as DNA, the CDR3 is TGTGCCAGCAGCTTAGGGGACAGCTCTAATGAAAAACTGTTTTTT. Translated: CASSLGDSSNEKLFF.